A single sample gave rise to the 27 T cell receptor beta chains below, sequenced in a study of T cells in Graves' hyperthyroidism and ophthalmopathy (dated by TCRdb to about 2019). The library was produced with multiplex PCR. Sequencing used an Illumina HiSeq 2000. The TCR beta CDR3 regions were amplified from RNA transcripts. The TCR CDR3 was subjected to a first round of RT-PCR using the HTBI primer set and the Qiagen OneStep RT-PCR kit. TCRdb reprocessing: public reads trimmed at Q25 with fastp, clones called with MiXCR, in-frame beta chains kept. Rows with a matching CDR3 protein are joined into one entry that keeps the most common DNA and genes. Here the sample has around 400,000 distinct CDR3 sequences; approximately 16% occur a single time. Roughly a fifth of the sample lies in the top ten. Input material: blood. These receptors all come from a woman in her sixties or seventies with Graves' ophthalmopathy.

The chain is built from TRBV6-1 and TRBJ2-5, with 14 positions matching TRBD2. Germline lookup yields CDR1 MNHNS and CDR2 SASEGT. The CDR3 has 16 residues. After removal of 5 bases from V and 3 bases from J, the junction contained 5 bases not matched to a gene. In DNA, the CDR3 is TGTGCCAGCAGTCGACTAGCGGGAGGGAGGAAAGAGACCCAGTACTTC. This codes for CASSRLAGGRKETQYF.

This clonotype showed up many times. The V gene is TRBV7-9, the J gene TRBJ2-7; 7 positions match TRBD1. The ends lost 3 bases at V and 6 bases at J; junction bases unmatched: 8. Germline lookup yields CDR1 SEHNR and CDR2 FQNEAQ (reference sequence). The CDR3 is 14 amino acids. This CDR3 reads CASSFRQGPGEQYF. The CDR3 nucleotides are TGTGCCAGCAGCTTCCGACAGGGACCTGGCGAGCAGTACTTC.

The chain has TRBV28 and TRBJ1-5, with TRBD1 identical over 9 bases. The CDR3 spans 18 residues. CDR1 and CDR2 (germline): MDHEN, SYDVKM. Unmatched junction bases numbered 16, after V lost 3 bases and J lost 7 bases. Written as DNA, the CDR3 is TGTGCCAGCAGTTTGTTACCGGGACAGGGACGGCCGGGACAGCCCCAGCATTTT. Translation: CASSLLPGQGRPGQPQHF. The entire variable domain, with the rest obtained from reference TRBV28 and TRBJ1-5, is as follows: DVKVTQSSRYLVKRTGEKVFLECVQDMDHENMFWYRQDPGLGLRLIYFSYDVKMKEKGDIPEGYSVSREKKERFSLILESASTNQTSMYLCASSLLPGQGRPGQPQHFGDGTRLSIL.

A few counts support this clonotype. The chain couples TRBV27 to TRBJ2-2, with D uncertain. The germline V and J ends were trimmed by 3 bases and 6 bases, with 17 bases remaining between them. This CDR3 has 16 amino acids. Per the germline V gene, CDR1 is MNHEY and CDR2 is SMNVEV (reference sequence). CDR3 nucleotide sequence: TGTGCCAGCAGTTTGGCCAGGATACGAACGGCCGGGGAGCTGTTTTTT. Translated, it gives CASSLARIRTAGELFF.

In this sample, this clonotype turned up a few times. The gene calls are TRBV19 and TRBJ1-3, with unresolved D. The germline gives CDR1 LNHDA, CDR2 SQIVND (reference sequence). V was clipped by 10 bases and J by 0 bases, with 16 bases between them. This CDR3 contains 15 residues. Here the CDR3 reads CATRNDLSSGNTIYF. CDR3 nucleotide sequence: TGTGCCACCCGGAACGACCTGAGCTCTGGAAACACCATATATTTT.

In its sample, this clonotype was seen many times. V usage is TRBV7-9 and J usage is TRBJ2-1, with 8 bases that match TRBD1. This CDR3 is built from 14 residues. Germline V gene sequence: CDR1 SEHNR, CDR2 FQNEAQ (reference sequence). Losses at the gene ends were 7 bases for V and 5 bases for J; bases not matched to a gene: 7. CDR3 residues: CASIPGGWDNEQFF. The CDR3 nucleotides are TGTGCCAGCATACCAGGGGGCTGGGACAATGAGCAGTTCTTC.

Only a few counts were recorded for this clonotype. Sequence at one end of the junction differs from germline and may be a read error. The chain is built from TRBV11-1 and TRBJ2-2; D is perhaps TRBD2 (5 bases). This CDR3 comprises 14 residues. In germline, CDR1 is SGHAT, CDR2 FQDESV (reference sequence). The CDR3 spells CAGSLGWESGELFF. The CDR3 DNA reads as TGTGCCGGCAGCTTAGGCTGGGAGTCCGGGGAGCTGTTTTTT.

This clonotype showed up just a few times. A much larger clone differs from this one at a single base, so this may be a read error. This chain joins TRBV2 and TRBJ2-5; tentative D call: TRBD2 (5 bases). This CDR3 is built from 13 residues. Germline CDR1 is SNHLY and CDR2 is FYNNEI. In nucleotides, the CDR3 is TGTGCCAGCAGTGACGGGATCCCAGAGACCCGGTACTTC. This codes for CASSDGIPETRYF.

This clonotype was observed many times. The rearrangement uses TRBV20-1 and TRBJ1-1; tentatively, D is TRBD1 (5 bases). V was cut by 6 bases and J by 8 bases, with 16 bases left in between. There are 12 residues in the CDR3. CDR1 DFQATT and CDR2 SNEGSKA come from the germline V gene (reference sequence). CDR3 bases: TGCAGTGCACCGGACACAGCCCTAGAAGCTTTCTTT. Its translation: CSAPDTALEAFF.

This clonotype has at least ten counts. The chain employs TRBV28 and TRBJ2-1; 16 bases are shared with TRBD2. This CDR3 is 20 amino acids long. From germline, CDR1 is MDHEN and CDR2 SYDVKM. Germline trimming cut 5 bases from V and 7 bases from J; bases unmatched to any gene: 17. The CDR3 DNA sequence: TGTGCCAGCAGTACAGCTGCCCCCGGGACTAGCGGGAGGGCCGTTAATGAGCAGTTCTTC. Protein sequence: CASSTAAPGTSGRAVNEQFF.

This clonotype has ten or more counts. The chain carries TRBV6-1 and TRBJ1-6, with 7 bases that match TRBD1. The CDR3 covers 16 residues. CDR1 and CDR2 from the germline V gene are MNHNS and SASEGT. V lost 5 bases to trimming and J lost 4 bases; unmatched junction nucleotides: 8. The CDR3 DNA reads TGTGCCAGCAGTTTAAGACCGGGACAGTATAATTCACCCCTCCACTTT. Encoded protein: CASSLRPGQYNSPLHF.

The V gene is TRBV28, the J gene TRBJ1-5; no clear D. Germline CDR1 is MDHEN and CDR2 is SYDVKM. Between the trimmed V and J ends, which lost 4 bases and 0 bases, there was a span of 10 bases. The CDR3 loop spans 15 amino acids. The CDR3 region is CASSSGVHSNQPQHF. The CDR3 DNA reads TGTGCCAGCAGTTCCGGGGTTCATAGCAATCAGCCCCAGCATTTT.

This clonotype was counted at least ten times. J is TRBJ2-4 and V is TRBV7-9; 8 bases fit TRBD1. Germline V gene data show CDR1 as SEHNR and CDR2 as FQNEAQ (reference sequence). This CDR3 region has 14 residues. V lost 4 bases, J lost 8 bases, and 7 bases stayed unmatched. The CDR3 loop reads CASSSFLTGDIQYF. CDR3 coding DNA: TGTGCCAGCAGCTCCTTCTTGACAGGGGACATTCAGTACTTC.

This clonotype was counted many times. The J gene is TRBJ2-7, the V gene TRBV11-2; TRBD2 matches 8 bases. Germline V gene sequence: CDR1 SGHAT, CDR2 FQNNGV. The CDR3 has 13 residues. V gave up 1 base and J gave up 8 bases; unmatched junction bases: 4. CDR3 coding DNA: TGTGCCAGCAGCTTAGCGGGAGGGCTCAAGCAGTACTTC. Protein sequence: CASSLAGGLKQYF.

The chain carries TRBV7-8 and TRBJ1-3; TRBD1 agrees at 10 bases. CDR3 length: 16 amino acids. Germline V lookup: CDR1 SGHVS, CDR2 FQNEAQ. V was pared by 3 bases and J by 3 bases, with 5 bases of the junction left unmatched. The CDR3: CASSFIDRGLGNTIYF. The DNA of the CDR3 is TGTGCCAGCAGCTTCATCGACAGGGGGCTTGGAAACACCATATATTTT.

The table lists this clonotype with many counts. In DNA form, the CDR3 reads TGTGCCAGCAGCCCAAACACAGGGTCCTACGAGCAGTACTTC. Translated: CASSPNTGSYEQYF. This chain links TRBV7-8 with TRBJ2-7, with a possible D match to TRBD1 (6 bases). In germline, CDR1 is SGHVS, CDR2 FQNEAQ. V lost 5 bases to trimming and J lost 1 base, with 12 bases between them. This CDR3 comprises 14 residues.

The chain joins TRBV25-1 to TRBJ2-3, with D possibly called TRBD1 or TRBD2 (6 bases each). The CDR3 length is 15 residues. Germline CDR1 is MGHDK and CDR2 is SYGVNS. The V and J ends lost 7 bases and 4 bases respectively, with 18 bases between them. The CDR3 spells CASTHGGLLADTQYF. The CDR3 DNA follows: TGTGCCAGCACCCATGGGGGGCTGTTGGCAGATACGCAGTATTTT. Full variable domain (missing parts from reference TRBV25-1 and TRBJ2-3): EADIYQTPRYLVIGTGKKITLECSQTMGHDKMYWYQQDPGMELHLIHYSYGVNSTEKGDLSSESTVSRIRTEHFPLTLESARPSHTSQYLCASTHGGLLADTQYFGPGTRLTVL.

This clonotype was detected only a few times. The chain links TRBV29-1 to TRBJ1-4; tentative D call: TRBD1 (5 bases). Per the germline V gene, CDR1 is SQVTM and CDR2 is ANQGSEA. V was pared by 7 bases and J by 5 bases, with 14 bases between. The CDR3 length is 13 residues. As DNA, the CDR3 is TGCAGCGCTCTCCGGGGGGTAAATGAAAAACTGTTTTTT. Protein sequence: CSALRGVNEKLFF.

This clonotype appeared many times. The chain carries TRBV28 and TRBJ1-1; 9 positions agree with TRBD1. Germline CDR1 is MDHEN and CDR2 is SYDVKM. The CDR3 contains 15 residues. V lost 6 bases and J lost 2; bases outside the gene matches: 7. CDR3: CASRGQGIGNTEAFF. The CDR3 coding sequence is TGTGCCAGCAGAGGACAGGGGATAGGAAACACTGAAGCTTTCTTT.

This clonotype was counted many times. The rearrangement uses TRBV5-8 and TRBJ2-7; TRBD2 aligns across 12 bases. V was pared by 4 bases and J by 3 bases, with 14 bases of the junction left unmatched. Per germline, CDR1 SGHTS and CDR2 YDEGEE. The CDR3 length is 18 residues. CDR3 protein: CASSLGLAGIQTNYEQYF. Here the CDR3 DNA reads TGTGCCAGCAGCCTCGGACTAGCGGGAATACAAACAAACTACGAGCAGTACTTC.

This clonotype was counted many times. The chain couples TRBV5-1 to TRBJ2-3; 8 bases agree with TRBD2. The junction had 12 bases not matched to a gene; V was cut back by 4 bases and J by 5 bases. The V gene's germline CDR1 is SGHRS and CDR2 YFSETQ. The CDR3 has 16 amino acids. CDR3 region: CASSGPTAGGLDTQYF. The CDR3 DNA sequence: TGCGCCAGCAGCGGTCCAACGGCGGGAGGACTAGATACGCAGTATTTT.

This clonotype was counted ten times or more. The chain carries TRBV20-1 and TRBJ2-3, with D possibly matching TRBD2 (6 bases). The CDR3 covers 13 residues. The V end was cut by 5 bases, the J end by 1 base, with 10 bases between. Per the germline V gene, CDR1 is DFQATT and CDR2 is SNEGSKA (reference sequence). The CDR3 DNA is TGCAGTGCTCGGGCTAGCGGCACAGATACGCAGTATTTT. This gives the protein CSARASGTDTQYF.

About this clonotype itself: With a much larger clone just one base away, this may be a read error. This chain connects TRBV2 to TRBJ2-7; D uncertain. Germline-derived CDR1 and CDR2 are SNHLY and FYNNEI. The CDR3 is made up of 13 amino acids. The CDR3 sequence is CASNEGPSYEQYF. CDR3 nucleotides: TGTGCCAGCAATGAAGGGCCCTCCTACGAGCAGTACTTC.

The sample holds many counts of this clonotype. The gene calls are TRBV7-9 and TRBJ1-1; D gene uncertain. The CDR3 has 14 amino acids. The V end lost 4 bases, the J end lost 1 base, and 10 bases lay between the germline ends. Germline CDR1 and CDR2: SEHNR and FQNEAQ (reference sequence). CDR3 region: CASSSTAGNTEAFF. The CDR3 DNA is TGTGCCAGCAGCTCTACTGCGGGGAACACTGAAGCTTTCTTT.

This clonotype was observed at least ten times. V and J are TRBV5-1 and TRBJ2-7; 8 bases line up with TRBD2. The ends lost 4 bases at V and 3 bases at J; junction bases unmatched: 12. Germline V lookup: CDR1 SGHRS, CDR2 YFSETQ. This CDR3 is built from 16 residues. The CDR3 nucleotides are TGCGCCAGCAGCGGGGGATTAGCGGGATTATACTACGAGCAGTACTTC. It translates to CASSGGLAGLYYEQYF.

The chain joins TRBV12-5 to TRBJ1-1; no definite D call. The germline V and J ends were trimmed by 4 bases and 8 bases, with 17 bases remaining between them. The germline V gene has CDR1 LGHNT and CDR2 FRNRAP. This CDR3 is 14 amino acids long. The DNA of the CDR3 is TGTGCTAGTGGTTCCCTCTGCTTCACCTGCGAAGCTTTCTTT. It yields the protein CASGSLCFTCEAFF.

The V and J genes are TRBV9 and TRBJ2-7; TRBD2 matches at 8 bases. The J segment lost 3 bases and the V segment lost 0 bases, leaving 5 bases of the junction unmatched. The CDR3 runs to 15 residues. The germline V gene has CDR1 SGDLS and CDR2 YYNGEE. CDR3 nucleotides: TGTGCCAGCAGCGTAGGCGGGGCGGGAGGCTACGAGCAGTACTTC. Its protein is CASSVGGAGGYEQYF.